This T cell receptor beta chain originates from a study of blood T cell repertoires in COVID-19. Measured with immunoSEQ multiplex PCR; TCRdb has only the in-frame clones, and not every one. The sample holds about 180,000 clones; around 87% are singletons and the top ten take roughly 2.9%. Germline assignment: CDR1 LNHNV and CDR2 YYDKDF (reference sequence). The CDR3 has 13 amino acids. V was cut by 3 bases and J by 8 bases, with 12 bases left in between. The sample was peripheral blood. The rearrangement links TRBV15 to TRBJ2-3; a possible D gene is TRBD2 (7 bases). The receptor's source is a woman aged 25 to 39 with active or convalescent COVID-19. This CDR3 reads CATSRDRLATQYF. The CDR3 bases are TGTGCCACCAGCAGGGACAGACTAGCTACGCAGTATTTT.